Listed here are 5 T cell receptor beta chains from one sample, sequenced in a study of blood T cell repertoires in COVID-19. Measured with immunoSEQ multiplex PCR; TCRdb has only the in-frame clones, and not every one. The sample has 100,000 to 150,000 clones; roughly 74% are singletons. Sequencing was done on a sample of peripheral blood. The receptors stem from a man aged 60-69 years with acute or convalescent COVID-19.

The V and J genes are TRBV30 and TRBJ2-7, with no clear D. The CDR3 totals 12 residues. With 1 base removed from V and 3 bases from J, the gap between germline ends came to 7 bases. From germline, CDR1 is GTSNPN and CDR2 SVGIG (reference sequence). CDR3 residues: CAWSGPLYEQYF. CDR3 bases: TGTGCCTGGAGTGGGCCCCTCTACGAGCAGTACTTC.

This clone turned up a few times. The chain couples TRBV19 to TRBJ1-2, with D possibly matching TRBD1 (6 bases). From germline, CDR1 is LNHDA and CDR2 SQIVND (reference sequence). V was trimmed by 7 bases and J by 5 bases, leaving 14 bases between them. The CDR3 spans 13 residues. DNA for the CDR3: TGTGCCAGTACCGACGGGGGGGCTTATGGCTACACCTTC. It translates to CASTDGGAYGYTF.

This clone was observed once. The chain employs TRBV7-3 and TRBJ1-1; possibly TRBD1 for D (6 bases). Trimming removed 4 bases at V and 4 bases at J, with 13 bases between. CDR3 length equals 14 residues. Looked up from germline, CDR1 is SGHTA and CDR2 is FQGTGA. CDR3 loop: CASSSQGKPTEAFF. The CDR3 DNA reads TGTGCCAGCAGCTCCCAGGGGAAACCCACTGAAGCTTTCTTT.

The rearrangement uses TRBV3-1 (or the pseudogene TRBV3-2) and TRBJ2-1; 12 positions agree with TRBD2. V was pared by 6 bases and J by 3 bases, with 0 bases of the junction left unmatched. The CDR3 loop spans 14 amino acids. CDR1 is LGHDT and CDR2 is YNNKEL in the germline V gene (reference sequence). This CDR3 is CASRTSGSYNEQFF. The CDR3 DNA sequence: TGTGCCAGCAGGACTAGCGGGAGCTACAATGAGCAGTTCTTC.

The sample holds a few counts of this clone. The chain employs TRBV19 and TRBJ2-1; D perhaps matches TRBD2 (5 bases). The ends were cut back, 6 bases at V and 10 bases at J, with 13 bases in the middle. The CDR3 is made up of 12 amino acids. Germline CDR1 LNHDA, CDR2 SQIVND (reference sequence). CDR3 protein: CASSLLADEQFF. CDR3 in DNA: TGTGCCAGTAGCCTCCTAGCAGACGAGCAGTTCTTC.